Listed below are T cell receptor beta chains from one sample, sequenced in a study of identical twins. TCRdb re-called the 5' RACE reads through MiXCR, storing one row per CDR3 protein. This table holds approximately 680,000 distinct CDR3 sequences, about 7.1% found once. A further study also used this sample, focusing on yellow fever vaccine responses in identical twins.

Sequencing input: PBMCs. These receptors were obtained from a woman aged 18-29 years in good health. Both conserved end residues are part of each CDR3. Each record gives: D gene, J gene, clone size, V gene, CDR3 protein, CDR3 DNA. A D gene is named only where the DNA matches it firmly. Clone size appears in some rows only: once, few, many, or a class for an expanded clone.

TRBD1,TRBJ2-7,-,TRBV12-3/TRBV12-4,CASSITGGAILYEQYF,TGTGCCAGCAGTATCACAGGGGGCGCGATCCTCTACGAGCAGTACTTC
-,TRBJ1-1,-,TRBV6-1,CASSETVETEAFF,TGTGCCAGCAGTGAAACAGTGGAAACTGAAGCTTTCTTT
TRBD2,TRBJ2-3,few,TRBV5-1,CASRHRTSGAPSGTDTQYF,TGCGCCAGCAGACATAGGACTAGCGGAGCTCCCTCCGGCACAGATACGCAGTATTTT
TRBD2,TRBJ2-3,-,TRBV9,CASSPLGGGVTDTQYF,TGTGCCAGCAGCCCCCTTGGTGGGGGGGTCACAGATACGCAGTATTTT
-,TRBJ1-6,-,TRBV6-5,CASRDIGDLHF,TGTGCCAGCAGAGATATCGGGGACCTCCACTTT
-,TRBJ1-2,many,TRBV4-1,CASSQVTGVNNYGYTF,TGCGCCAGCAGCCAAGTAACGGGGGTCAATAACTATGGCTACACCTTC
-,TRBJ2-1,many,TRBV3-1,CASSGVGGSYNEQFF,TGTGCCAGCAGCGGGGTAGGGGGTTCCTACAATGAGCAGTTCTTC
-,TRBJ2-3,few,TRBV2,CASSELADTQYF,TGTGCCAGCAGTGAATTGGCAGATACGCAGTATTTT
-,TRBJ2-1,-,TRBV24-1,CATSDRVPSYNEQFF,TGTGCCACCAGTGATCGTGTCCCCTCCTACAATGAGCAGTTCTTC
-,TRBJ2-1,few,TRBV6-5,CASSYMGYNEQFF,TGTGCCAGCAGTTACATGGGCTACAATGAGCAGTTCTTC
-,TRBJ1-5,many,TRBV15,CATSPPGRVVQPQHF,TGTGCCACCAGCCCCCCAGGGAGGGTGGTTCAGCCCCAGCATTTT
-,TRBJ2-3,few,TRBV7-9,CASAREATDTQYF,TGTGCCAGCGCCAGGGAGGCCACAGATACGCAGTATTTT
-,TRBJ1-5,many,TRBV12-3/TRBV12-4,CASSQRQVRNQPQHF,TGTGCCAGCAGTCAGCGACAGGTTCGAAATCAGCCCCAGCATTTT
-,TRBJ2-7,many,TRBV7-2,CASSLDPRGGSYEQYF,TGTGCCAGCAGCTTAGACCCCAGGGGCGGCTCCTACGAGCAGTACTTC
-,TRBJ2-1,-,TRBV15,CATSRAGGPSYSYNEQFF,TGTGCCACCAGCAGAGCCGGAGGGCCCTCATACTCCTACAATGAGCAGTTCTTC
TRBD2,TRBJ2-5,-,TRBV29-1,CSVETSGRETQYF,TGCAGCGTTGAGACTAGCGGGAGGGAGACCCAGTACTTC
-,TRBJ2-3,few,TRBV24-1,CATGTLTSRDTQYF,TGTGCCACCGGAACCCTGACTAGTAGGGATACGCAGTATTTT